This T cell receptor beta chain was documented in a study of OX40 agonist ivuxolimab in advanced cancers. For the study at large: An agonistic human IgG2 monoclonal antibody against OX40 (CD134) was given.

The CDR3 spans 13 residues. The V and J ends lost 6 bases and 7 bases respectively, with 15 bases between them. The germline CDR1 and CDR2 sequences are MNHEY and SVGAGI. Findings and limits, study-wide: CD4+ and CD8+ T cells in blood underwent clonal expansion by week 6 at 0.1 to 3.0 mg/kg.

Data came from immunoSEQ multiplex PCR; TCRdb stores just in-frame clones and leaves some out. The sample has approximately 82,000 clones; 85% are singletons. In its sample, this clone was seen once. What it recognizes is unknown. The sequencing used CD4+ or CD8+ T cells sorted from blood, collected in a trial of the OX40 agonist ivuxolimab. The chain combines TRBV6-5 with TRBJ2-5; D gene unclear. The TCR originated in an adult with an advanced solid tumor such as melanoma, head and neck, liver or kidney cancer. CDR3 in DNA: TGTGCCAGCAGAGAACAGACGTCTGGGACCCAGTACTTC. Its translation is CASREQTSGTQYF.